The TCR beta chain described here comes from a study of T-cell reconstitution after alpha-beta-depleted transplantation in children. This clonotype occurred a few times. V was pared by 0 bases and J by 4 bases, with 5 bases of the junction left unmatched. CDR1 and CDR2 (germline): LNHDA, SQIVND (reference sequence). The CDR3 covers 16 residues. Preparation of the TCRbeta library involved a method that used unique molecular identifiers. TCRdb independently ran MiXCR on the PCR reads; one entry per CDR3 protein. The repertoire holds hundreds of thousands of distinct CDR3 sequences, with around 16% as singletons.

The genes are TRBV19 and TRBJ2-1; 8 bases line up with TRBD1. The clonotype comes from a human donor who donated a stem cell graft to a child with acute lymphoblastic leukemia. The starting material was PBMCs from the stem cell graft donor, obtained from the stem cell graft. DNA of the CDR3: TGTGCCAGTAGTATAGATGAAAGGACAGGGTACAATGAGCAGTTCTTC. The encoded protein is CASSIDERTGYNEQFF.